This T cell receptor (beta chain) is from a study of tumor-infiltrating lymphocytes in primary liver carcinoma. About the study: Roughly 3.65 to 7.5 million productive TCRbeta reads came from each sample, comparable across tissue types. Study-wide results and caveats: Merely about 8-24% of top clones occurred in all five tumor regions. Tumor specimens were characterized by a significantly higher top-250-clone fraction than blood (p = 0.039).

The CDR3 sequence is 15 residues long. Germline CDR1 SGHDT, CDR2 YYEEEE. The junction had 11 bases not matched to a gene; V was cut back by 5 bases and J by 7 bases. Notes on this clonotype: Its antigen is undetermined. The conserved final phenylalanine or tryptophan is absent from the CDR3, which likely points to a read error.

TCR beta cDNA was made from approximately 500 ng total RNA with a constant-region primer. Amplification in three nested multiplex PCR rounds with slightly modified ARM-PCR gave rise to TCR beta libraries. Each of the first two PCR rounds ran roughly 9 cycles with TRBV1-TRBV30 forward and C-beta reverse primers. One entry per CDR3 protein results from TCRdb running MiXCR on the multiplex PCR reads. The sample yields 150,000 to 200,000 distinct CDR3 sequences, around four fifths seen once. RNA and DNA were co-extracted from about 19-30 mg of unsorted bulk tissue. Samples came from superior, inferior, lateral poles and tumor centre.

Source material: tumor tissue from primary liver carcinoma. The receptor's source is a man in his forties with primary liver carcinoma and hepatitis B virus infection. The gene calls are TRBV5-6 and TRBJ2-4; 8 bases agree with TRBD2. CDR3 DNA sequence: TGTGCCAGCAGTTTGCAAGCGGGAGTCTCGAACATTCAGTACATC. Protein product: CASSLQAGVSNIQYI.